These 10 T cell receptor beta chains were sequenced from one sample in a study of cytomegalovirus exposure and HLA in healthy donors. The PCR contained 60 Vbeta and 13 Jbeta primers. The table came from immunoSEQ multiplex PCR; TCRdb's copy has only in-frame clones and leaves some out. The sample lists over 200,000 clones; 75% to 90% were seen once. The sample consisted of PBMCs. The receptors come from a woman between 18 and 29 years old in good health and CMV-seronegative.

V and J are TRBV5-5 and TRBJ2-3; TRBD2 aligns across 11 bases. Germline CDR1 and CDR2: SGHKS and YYEKEE (reference sequence). This CDR3 has 14 amino acids. V was pared by 2 bases and J by 5 bases, with 1 base of the junction left unmatched. DNA of the CDR3: TGTGCCAGCAGCTTCGGGACTAGCGGAGATACGCAGTATTTT. Encoded protein: CASSFGTSGDTQYF.

In nucleotides, the CDR3 is TGTGCCAGCAGCTTAATGACAGGTCAACCCTACGAGCAGTACTTC. Translating it yields CASSLMTGQPYEQYF. The chain joins TRBV7-9 to TRBJ2-7, with D tentatively TRBD1 (6 bases). The CDR3 sequence is 15 residues long. Germline CDR1 is SEHNR and CDR2 is FQNEAQ (reference sequence). V was trimmed by 2 bases and J by 2 bases, leaving 13 bases between them.

The chain employs TRBV5-1 and TRBJ1-2; 10 nucleotides align to TRBD1. CDR3 length equals 14 residues. V gave up 5 bases and J gave up 2 bases; unmatched junction bases: 3. The V gene's germline CDR1 is SGHRS and CDR2 YFSETQ. In DNA, the CDR3 is TGCGCCAGCAGGACAGGGGGCCCGAACTATGGCTACACCTTC. Amino acids: CASRTGGPNYGYTF. Full variable domain (rest looked up from reference TRBV5-1 and TRBJ1-2): KAGVTQTPRYLIKTRGQQVTLSCSPISGHRSVSWYQQTPGQGLQFLFEYFSETQRNKGNFPGRFSGRQFSNSRSEMNVSTLELGDSALYLCASRTGGPNYGYTFGSGTRLTVV.

The rearrangement uses TRBV7-2 and TRBJ1-6, with D maybe TRBD1 (6 bases). The CDR3 extends over 15 amino acids. Germline lookup yields CDR1 SGHTA and CDR2 FQGNSA. V was shortened by 1 base and J by 4 bases, with 8 bases between the two germline ends. The CDR3 region is CASSLEQGYNSPLHF. In nucleotides, the CDR3 is TGTGCCAGCAGCTTAGAACAGGGATATAATTCACCCCTCCACTTT.

This clone showed up just once. This chain uses TRBV4-1 with TRBJ1-2; perhaps TRBD1 as D (5 bases). The V gene's germline CDR1 is MGHRA and CDR2 YSYEKL. With 4 bases removed from V and 1 base from J, the gap between germline ends came to 10 bases. The CDR3 covers 14 residues. Written as DNA, the CDR3 is TGCGCCAGCAGCCGAGAGACAGTTAACTATGGCTACACCTTC. Its translation is CASSRETVNYGYTF.

The genes are TRBV5-1 and TRBJ1-1, with D maybe TRBD1 (5 bases). The germline gives CDR1 SGHRS, CDR2 YFSETQ. The CDR3 covers 15 residues. V was pared by 2 bases and J by 4 bases, with 15 bases between. CDR3 residues: CASSLVTRRGTEAFF. The CDR3 nucleotides read TGCGCCAGCAGCTTAGTGACACGAAGGGGCACTGAAGCTTTCTTT.

This chain connects TRBV9 to TRBJ2-1; 10 positions agree with TRBD1. The CDR3 extends over 15 amino acids. The junction had 7 bases not matched to a gene; V was cut back by 4 bases and J by 6 bases. Looked up from germline, CDR1 is SGDLS and CDR2 is YYNGEE. CDR3 nucleotides: TGTGCCAGCAGCTGGGGACAGGGGATCTCCAATGAGCAGTTCTTC. Translated, it gives CASSWGQGISNEQFF.

This clone came up once. This chain links TRBV11-2 with TRBJ2-1, with 9 bases lining up with TRBD2. Germline CDR1 and CDR2: SGHAT and FQNNGV. This CDR3 is built from 14 residues. Unmatched junction bases numbered 5, after V lost 7 bases and J lost 4 bases. For the CDR3, the DNA is TGTGCCAGCAAGAGCGGGGGGATTTACAATGAGCAGTTCTTC. Translating it yields CASKSGGIYNEQFF.

The chain uses TRBV5-1 and TRBJ1-2; D is unclear. The CDR3 runs to 14 residues. V was pared by 4 bases and J by 5 bases, with 15 bases between. Germline V gene sequence: CDR1 SGHRS, CDR2 YFSETQ. The CDR3 is CASSRDNSGYGYTF. CDR3 sequence (DNA): TGCGCCAGCAGCCGGGATAATTCGGGATATGGCTACACCTTC.

The chain employs TRBV4-3 and TRBJ2-5; D may be TRBD2 (5 bases). V was cut by 1 base and J by 2 bases, with 17 bases left in between. CDR3 length: 17 residues. Germline-derived CDR1 and CDR2 are LGHNA and YSLEER. Here the CDR3 reads CASSQARAEGYQETQYF. As DNA, the CDR3 is TGCGCCAGCAGCCAAGCGAGGGCCGAAGGGTATCAAGAGACCCAGTACTTC.